Below are 8 T cell receptor beta chains sequenced from a single sample in a study of T cells after yellow fever vaccination. One entry per CDR3 protein results from TCRdb running MiXCR on the 5' RACE reads. The repertoire holds approximately 510,000 distinct CDR3 sequences, with 21% as singletons. This specimen consisted of PBMCs, obtained 20 to 25 days after the first yellow fever vaccination. The receptors originated from a man younger than 30 who received the YFV17D yellow fever vaccine.

The table lists this clonotype with many counts. The rearrangement uses TRBV7-2 and TRBJ2-5, with D perhaps TRBD1 or TRBD2 (6 bases each). CDR1 and CDR2 from the germline V gene are SGHTA and FQGNSA. The CDR3 length is 14 residues. V lost 1 base, J lost 6 bases, and 12 bases lay in between. The CDR3 loop is CASSLEGGRKTQYF. The CDR3 DNA is TGTGCCAGCAGCTTAGAAGGGGGGCGGAAGACCCAGTACTTC.

A few counts support this clonotype. This chain connects TRBV12-3 or TRBV12-4 to TRBJ2-7, with 10 bases that match TRBD1. V was pared by 6 bases and J by 3 bases, with 20 bases of the junction left unmatched. The CDR3 is 19 residues long. The CDR3 DNA follows: TGTGCCAGCAGCCCCTTAGGGGACAGGGGCCTACGAGAGTACTACGAGCAGTACTTC. Translating it yields CASSPLGDRGLREYYEQYF.

This clonotype was seen a few times. The chain carries TRBV15 and TRBJ2-7, with D possibly matching TRBD2 (6 bases). This CDR3 has 15 residues. Germline V lookup: CDR1 LNHNV, CDR2 YYDKDF (reference sequence). Trimming cost V 1 base and J 3 bases, with 13 bases left between them. CDR3 protein: CATSRGGEPNYEQYF. CDR3 DNA sequence: TGTGCCACCAGCAGAGGGGGGGAGCCTAACTACGAGCAGTACTTC. The variable domain in full, completed from reference TRBV15 and TRBJ2-7, reads DAMVIQNPRYQVTQFGKPVTLSCSQTLNHNVMYWYQQKSSQAPKLLFHYYDKDFNNEADTPDNFQSRRPNTSFCFLDIRSPGLGDTAMYLCATSRGGEPNYEQYFGPGTRLTVT.

This clonotype has a count of ten or more. This chain uses TRBV5-1 with TRBJ2-3; D is perhaps TRBD2 (5 bases). CDR3 length equals 14 residues. Germline V gene lookup returns CDR1 SGHRS and CDR2 YFSETQ. V lost 0 bases and J lost 3, with 8 bases in between. The CDR3 sequence: CASSLERATDTQYF. For the CDR3, the DNA is TGCGCCAGCAGCTTGGAGAGGGCTACAGATACGCAGTATTTT.

The chain recombines TRBV5-1 with TRBJ2-1; TRBD1 matches at 10 bases. V lost 4 bases to trimming and J lost 8 bases; unmatched junction nucleotides: 6. The CDR3 length is 14 residues. Per germline, CDR1 SGHRS and CDR2 YFSETQ. The CDR3 DNA sequence: TGCGCCAGCAGCGGGGGACAGGGGCCTGATGAGCAGTTCTTC. Its translation is CASSGGQGPDEQFF. The full variable domain, completed using reference TRBV5-1 and TRBJ2-1, is KAGVTQTPRYLIKTRGQQVTLSCSPISGHRSVSWYQQTPGQGLQFLFEYFSETQRNKGNFPGRFSGRQFSNSRSEMNVSTLELGDSALYLCASSGGQGPDEQFFGPGTRLTVL.

This clonotype was detected ten times or more. The rearrangement links TRBV7-8 to TRBJ2-3; possible D gene TRBD2, 5 bases. This CDR3 is built from 17 residues. The germline V gene encodes CDR1 SGHVS and CDR2 FQNEAQ. V lost 5 bases, J lost 2 bases, and 20 bases lay in between. CDR3 sequence reads: CASSQNRGGSNTDTQYF. The CDR3 DNA is TGTGCCAGCAGCCAGAACCGCGGAGGCTCTAACACAGATACGCAGTATTTT.

The J gene is TRBJ1-5, the V gene TRBV20-1, with 12 bases identical to TRBD1. The CDR3 consists of 14 residues. Per germline, CDR1 DFQATT and CDR2 SNEGSKA (reference sequence). Germline trimming cut 5 bases from V and 4 bases from J; bases unmatched to any gene: 3. CDR3 sequence: CSAGDRGPNQPQHF. The DNA for the CDR3 is TGCAGTGCTGGGGACAGGGGGCCGAATCAGCCCCAGCATTTT.

The chain carries TRBV6-1 and TRBJ2-3; D not resolved. Looked up from germline, CDR1 is MNHNS and CDR2 is SASEGT. Between the trimmed V and J ends, which lost 5 bases and 2 bases, there was a span of 14 bases. The CDR3 is 15 residues long. CDR3 sequence: CASSISAIPTDTQYF. The CDR3 nucleotides read TGTGCCAGCAGTATATCCGCTATTCCCACAGATACGCAGTATTTT.